This T cell receptor (beta chain) is from a study of cytomegalovirus exposure and HLA in healthy donors. To note about this clone: Antigen unknown.

Study results and limitations: Immune exposure information available was restricted to CMV serostatus.

In the PCR, 60 Vbeta and 13 Jbeta primers were used. Profiling relied on immunoSEQ multiplex PCR, and the TCRdb table lists in-frame clones only, not all of them. The sample holds approximately 200,000 clones, 85% seen once. The CDR3 covers 17 residues. Germline V CDR1 and CDR2: LGHNA, YNFKEQ. Losses at the gene ends were 0 bases for V and 5 bases for J; bases not matched to a gene: 7. Specimen: PBMCs. V usage is TRBV4-2 and J usage is TRBJ2-5; 12 bases are a match to TRBD2. This TCR was sampled from a woman aged 45-65 years in good health and CMV-seronegative. The CDR3 region has the DNA TGTGCCAGCAGCCAAGAAGGATCGACTAGCGGGAGTGAGACCCAGTACTTC. This sequence encodes CASSQEGSTSGSETQYF.